Given below is one T cell receptor beta chain in context. Its antigen remains undetermined. No base qualities exist here, and no much larger clone lies one base off it. The junction shows trimming of 10 bases on V and 0 bases on J, plus 22 bases between the germline ends. In the germline V gene, CDR1 corresponds to MDHEN and CDR2 to SYDVKM. The CDR3 goes from the cysteine to the phenylalanine over 16 residues. Just the 48-base CDR3 DNA is kept, in frame starting at base 1. The data were taken from a study of blood T cell repertoires in COVID-19 (dated by TCRdb to about 2020). Turning to the overall study: Collaborator samples came from the United States, Italy and Spain and covered acute and convalescent phases of COVID-19. HLA class I and class II types, where available, came from metadata supplied by the sample provider rather than from assay-based typing. Nearly every sample came with metadata listing a de-identified subject ID, COVID-19 status, age in years and sex. The repertoires were released in a freely available public database meant as a resource for research on the immune response to SARS-CoV-2. Deeply sampled blood TCRbeta repertoires from subjects exposed to, actively infected with, or recovered from COVID-19 were included in the dataset. Samples were obtained from the ongoing ImmuneRACE study (first 160 participants) and from some 1,300 subjects provided by 6 global collaborators. The prospective study material was composed of cDNA or gDNA derived from T cells, B-cell-depleted T cells, or PBMCs.

TCRbeta CDR3 regions were amplified from genomic DNA by means of the immunoSEQ Assay, a bias-controlled multiplex PCR. The paper's processing steps were these. The number of nucleated cells in each sample was estimated by amplification of reference gene primers within the assay. Sequence reads were collapsed and filtered to measure the absolute abundance of every unique TCRbeta CDR3 rearrangement. Productive Simpson clonality was computed per sample as the square root of Simpson's diversity index over productive rearrangements. TCRdb limited this immuneACCESS table to in-frame rearrangements with V and J called. A share of clones is missing; checked studies link under half to unresolved V genes, and the rest is unexplained. The V and J calls and clone size come from that table; D and trimming were worked out from the DNA. A total of a few hundred thousand clones appear in this sample, around nine tenths of them only once. Of the sample, approximately 6.2% falls within the top ten clones.

A second Seattle source provided samples from volunteer blood donors who had recovered from COVID-19. Each collaborating institution followed its own protocols to collect whole blood in K2EDTA tubes. For TCRbeta analysis, collaborator samples were shipped as frozen whole blood, as isolated PBMCs, or as DNA extracted from either sample type. What the research found in general, with its limitations: The quantity of clinical and demographic metadata differed by source and by participant and was supplied without curation.

The V gene is TRBV28 and the J gene is TRBJ2-7; the D segment could be TRBD2, given 7 matching bases. The sequencing sample was made of peripheral blood. The TCR originated in a man in his sixties who had recovered from COVID-19. Read as DNA, the sequence is TGTGCCACAGAGGGGGGTGGGGCTAGCGGCTCCTACGAGCAGTACTTC. Translated, it reads CATEGGGASGSYEQYF. Here the CDR3 is joined to the reference TRBV28 and TRBJ2-7 genes, and the full variable domain is: DVKVTQSSRYLVKRTGEKVFLECVQDMDHENMFWYRQDPGLGLRLIYFSYDVKMKEKGDIPEGYSVSREKKERFSLILESASTNQTSMYLCATEGGGASGSYEQYFGPGTRLTVT.